Included here is one T cell receptor (beta chain) sequence, with context. Sequencing was performed with immunoSEQ multiplex PCR; in TCRdb, only in-frame clones are kept and a portion is missing. This sample has about 150,000 clones; about nine tenths occur once, and the top ten carry about 2.5%. This sample stems from a study of blood T cell repertoires in COVID-19. About the study: Sources were T cells, B-cell-depleted T cells, or PBMCs; the material itself was cDNA or gDNA.

The CDR3 has 15 amino acids. Trimming shortened V by 3 bases and J by 8 bases, and 15 bases separated the two germline ends. From germline, CDR1 is SGHRS and CDR2 YFSETQ. Sequencing was performed on peripheral blood. This sequence joins TRBV5-1 and TRBJ1-6; possibly TRBD1 for D (6 bases). The source is a woman in her 70s with acute or convalescent COVID-19. The CDR3 protein is CASSSQRGGDSPLHF. DNA for the CDR3: TGCGCCAGCAGCTCCCAACGGGGGGGCGATTCACCCCTCCACTTT.